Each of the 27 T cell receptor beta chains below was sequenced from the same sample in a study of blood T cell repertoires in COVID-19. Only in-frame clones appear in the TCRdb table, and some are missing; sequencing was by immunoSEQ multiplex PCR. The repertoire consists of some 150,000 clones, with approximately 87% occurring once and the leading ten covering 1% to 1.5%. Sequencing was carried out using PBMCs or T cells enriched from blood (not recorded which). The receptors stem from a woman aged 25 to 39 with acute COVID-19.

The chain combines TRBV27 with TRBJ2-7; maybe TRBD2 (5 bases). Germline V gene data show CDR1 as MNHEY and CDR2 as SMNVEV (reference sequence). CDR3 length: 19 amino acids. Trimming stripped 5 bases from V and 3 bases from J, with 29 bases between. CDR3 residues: CASSIFGRGLILKGYEQYF. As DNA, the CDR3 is TGTGCCAGCAGTATATTCGGTCGAGGGCTAATCCTAAAAGGCTACGAGCAGTACTTC.

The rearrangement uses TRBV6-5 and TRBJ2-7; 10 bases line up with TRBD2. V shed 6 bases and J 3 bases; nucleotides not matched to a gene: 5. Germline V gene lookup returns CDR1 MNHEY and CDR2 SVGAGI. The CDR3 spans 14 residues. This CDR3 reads CASRPGLAYYEQYF. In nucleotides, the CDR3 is TGTGCCAGCAGGCCGGGACTAGCGTACTACGAGCAGTACTTC.

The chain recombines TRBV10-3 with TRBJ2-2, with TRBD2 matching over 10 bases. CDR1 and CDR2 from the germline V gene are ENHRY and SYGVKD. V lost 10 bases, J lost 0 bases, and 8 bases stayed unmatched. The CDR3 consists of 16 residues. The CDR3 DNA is TGTGCCACCTTCGCTAGCGGGAGCGCGAACACCGGGGAGCTGTTTTTT. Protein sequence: CATFASGSANTGELFF.

This CDR3 reads CASSRGTSKGYEQYF. CDR3 DNA sequence: TGTGCCAGCAGCCGGGGGACTAGTAAGGGGTACGAGCAGTACTTC. This chain uses TRBV4-2 with TRBJ2-7, with TRBD2 matching 8 bases. V lost 4 bases, J lost 4 bases, and 9 bases stayed unmatched. Germline CDR1 reads LGHNA; CDR2 reads YNFKEQ. The CDR3 has 15 amino acids.

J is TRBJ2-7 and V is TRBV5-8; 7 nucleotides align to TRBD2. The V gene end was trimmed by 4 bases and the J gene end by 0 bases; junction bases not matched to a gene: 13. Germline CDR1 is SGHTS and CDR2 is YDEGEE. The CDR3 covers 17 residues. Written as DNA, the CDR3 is TGTGCCAGCAGCAGGGGCTATCGGGAGGAAAGCTCCTACGAGCAGTACTTC. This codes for CASSRGYREESSYEQYF.

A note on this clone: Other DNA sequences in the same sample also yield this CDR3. CDR3 sequence (DNA): TGTGCCAGCAGCTTTGATCCGGGACAGGGGAGGGAGCAGTACTTC. Translation gives CASSFDPGQGREQYF. The V and J genes are TRBV5-4 and TRBJ2-7; 10 bases agree with TRBD1. The germline V gene has CDR1 SGHNT and CDR2 YYREEE (reference sequence). J lost 7 bases, V lost 2 bases, and 9 bases had no gene match. CDR3 length equals 15 residues.

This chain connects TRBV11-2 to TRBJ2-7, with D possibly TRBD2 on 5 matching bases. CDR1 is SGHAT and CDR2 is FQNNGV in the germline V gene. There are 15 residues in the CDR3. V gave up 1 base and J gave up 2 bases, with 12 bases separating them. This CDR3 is CASSLGGLAPYEQYF. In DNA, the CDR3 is TGTGCCAGCAGCTTAGGTGGGCTAGCCCCCTACGAGCAGTACTTC.

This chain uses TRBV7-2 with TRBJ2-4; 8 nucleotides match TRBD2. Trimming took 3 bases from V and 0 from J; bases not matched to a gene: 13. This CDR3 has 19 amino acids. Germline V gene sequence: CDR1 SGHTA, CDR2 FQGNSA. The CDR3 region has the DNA TGTGCCAGCAGCTTGCGGGGGGCAGAAGCGGGTATAGCCAAAAACATTCAGTACTTC. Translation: CASSLRGAEAGIAKNIQYF.

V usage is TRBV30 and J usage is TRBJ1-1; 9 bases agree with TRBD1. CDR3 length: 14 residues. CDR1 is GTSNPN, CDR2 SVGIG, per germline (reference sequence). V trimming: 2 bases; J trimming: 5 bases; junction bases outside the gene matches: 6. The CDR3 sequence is CAWSLDRGLTEAFF. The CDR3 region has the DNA TGTGCCTGGAGTCTTGACAGGGGGTTGACTGAAGCTTTCTTT.

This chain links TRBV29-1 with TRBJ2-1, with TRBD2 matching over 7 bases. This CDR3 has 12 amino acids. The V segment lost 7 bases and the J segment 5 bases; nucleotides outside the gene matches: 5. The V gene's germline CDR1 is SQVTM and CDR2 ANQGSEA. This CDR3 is CSGGGVNNEQFF. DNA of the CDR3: TGCAGCGGGGGGGGAGTCAACAATGAGCAGTTCTTC.

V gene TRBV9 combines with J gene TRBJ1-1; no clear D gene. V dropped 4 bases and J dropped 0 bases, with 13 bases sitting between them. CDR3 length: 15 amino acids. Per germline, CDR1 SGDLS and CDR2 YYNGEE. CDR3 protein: CASSPSGNMNTEAFF. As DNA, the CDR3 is TGTGCCAGCAGCCCCTCGGGGAATATGAACACTGAAGCTTTCTTT. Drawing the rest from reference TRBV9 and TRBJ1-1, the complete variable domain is DSGVTQTPKHLITATGQRVTLRCSPRSGDLSVYWYQQSLDQGLQFLIQYYNGEERAKGNILERFSAQQFPDLHSELNLSSLELGDSALYFCASSPSGNMNTEAFFGQGTRLTVV.

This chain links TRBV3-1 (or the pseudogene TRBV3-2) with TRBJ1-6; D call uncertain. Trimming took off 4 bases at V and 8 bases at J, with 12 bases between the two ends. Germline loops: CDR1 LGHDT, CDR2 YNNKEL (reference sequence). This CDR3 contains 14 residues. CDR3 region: CASSPLWSDSPLHF. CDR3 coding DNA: TGTGCCAGCAGCCCACTATGGTCGGATTCACCCCTCCACTTT.

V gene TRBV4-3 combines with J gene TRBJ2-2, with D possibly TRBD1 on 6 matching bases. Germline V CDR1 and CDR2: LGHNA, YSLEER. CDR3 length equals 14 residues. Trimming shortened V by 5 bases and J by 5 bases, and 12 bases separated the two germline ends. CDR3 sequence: CASSDGRGTGELFF. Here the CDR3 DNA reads TGCGCCAGCAGCGACGGCAGGGGTACCGGGGAGCTGTTTTTT.

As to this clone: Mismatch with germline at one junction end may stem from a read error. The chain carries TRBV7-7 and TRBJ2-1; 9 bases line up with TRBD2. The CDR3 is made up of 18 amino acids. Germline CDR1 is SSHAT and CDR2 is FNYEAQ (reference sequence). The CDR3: CASSLKIAGVRSYNEQFF. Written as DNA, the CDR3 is TGTGCTAGCAGCTTAAAAATAGCGGGAGTTCGCTCCTACAATGAGCAGTTCTTC.

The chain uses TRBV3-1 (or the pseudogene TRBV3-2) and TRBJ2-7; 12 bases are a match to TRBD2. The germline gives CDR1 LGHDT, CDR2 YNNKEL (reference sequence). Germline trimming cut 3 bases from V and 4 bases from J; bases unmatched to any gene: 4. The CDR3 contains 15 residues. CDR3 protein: CASSQTSGREYEQYF. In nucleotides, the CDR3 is TGTGCCAGCAGCCAGACTAGCGGGAGAGAATACGAGCAGTACTTC.

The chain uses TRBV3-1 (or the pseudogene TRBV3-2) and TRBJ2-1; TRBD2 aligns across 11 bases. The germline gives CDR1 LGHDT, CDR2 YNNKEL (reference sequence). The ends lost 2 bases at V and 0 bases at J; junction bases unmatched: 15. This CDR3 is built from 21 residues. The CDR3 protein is CASSQLTLGTSGSSSYNEQFF. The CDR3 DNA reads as TGTGCCAGCAGCCAACTAACACTGGGGACTAGCGGTTCGAGCTCCTACAATGAGCAGTTCTTC.

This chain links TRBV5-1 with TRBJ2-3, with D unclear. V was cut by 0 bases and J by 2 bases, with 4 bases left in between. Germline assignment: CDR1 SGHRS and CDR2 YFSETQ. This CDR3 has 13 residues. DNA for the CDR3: TGCGCCAGCAGCTTGGACTACACAGATACGCAGTATTTT. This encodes CASSLDYTDTQYF.

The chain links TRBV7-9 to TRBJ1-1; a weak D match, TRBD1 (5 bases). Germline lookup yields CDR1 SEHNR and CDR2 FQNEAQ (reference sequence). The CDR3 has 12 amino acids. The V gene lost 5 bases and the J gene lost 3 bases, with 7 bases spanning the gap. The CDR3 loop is CASSPRDTEAFF. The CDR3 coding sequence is TGTGCCAGCAGCCCCAGGGACACTGAAGCTTTCTTT.

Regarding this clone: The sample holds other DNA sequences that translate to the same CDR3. CDR3 sequence (DNA): TGCGCCAGCAGCTTAACTAGCGGCCAAGAGACCCAGTACTTC. Protein sequence: CASSLTSGQETQYF. The rearrangement links TRBV5-1 to TRBJ2-5; 8 positions match TRBD2. V gave up 2 bases and J gave up 1 base; unmatched junction bases: 1. The CDR3 extends over 14 amino acids. Germline CDR1 reads SGHRS; CDR2 reads YFSETQ.

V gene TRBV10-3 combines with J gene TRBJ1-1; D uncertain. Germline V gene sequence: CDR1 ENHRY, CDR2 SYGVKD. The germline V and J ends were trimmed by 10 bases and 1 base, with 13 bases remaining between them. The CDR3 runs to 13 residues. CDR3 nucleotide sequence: TGTGCCAGTACTCTGGCGGGGAACACTGAAGCTTTCTTT. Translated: CASTLAGNTEAFF.

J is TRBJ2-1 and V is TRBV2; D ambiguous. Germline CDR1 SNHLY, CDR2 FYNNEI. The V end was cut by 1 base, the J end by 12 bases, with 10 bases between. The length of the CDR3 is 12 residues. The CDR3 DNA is TGTGCCAGCAGTGAAGAATTTGTCGGGCAGTTCTTC. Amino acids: CASSEEFVGQFF.

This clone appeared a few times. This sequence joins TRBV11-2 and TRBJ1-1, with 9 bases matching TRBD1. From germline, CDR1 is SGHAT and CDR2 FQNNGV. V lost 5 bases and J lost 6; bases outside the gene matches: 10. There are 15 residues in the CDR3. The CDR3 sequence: CASSRAGTGIPEAFF. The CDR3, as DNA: TGTGCCAGCAGCCGGGCCGGGACAGGGATCCCTGAAGCTTTCTTT.

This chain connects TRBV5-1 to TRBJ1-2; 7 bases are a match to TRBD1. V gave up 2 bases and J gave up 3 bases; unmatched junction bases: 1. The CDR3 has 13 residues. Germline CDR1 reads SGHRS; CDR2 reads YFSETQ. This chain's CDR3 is CASSFGTDYGYTF. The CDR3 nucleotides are TGCGCCAGCAGCTTCGGGACAGACTATGGCTACACCTTC.

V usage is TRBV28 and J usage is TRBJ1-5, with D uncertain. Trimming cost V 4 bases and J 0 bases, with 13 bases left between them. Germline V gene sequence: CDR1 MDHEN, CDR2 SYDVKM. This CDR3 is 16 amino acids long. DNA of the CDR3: TGTGCCAGCAGTTCGGTGCGTCTTTATAGCAATCAGCCCCAGCATTTT. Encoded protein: CASSSVRLYSNQPQHF.

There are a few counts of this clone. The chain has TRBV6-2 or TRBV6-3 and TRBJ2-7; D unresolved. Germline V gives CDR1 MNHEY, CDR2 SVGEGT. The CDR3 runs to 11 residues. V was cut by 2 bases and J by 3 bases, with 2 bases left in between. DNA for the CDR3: TGTGCCAGCAGTTACCTCTACGAGCAGTACTTC. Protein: CASSYLYEQYF.

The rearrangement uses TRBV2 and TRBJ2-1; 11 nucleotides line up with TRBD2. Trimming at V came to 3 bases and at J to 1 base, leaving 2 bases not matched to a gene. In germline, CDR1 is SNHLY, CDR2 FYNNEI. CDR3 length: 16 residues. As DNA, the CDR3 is TGTGCCAGCAGTGAGACTAGCGGGGTATCCTACAATGAGCAGTTCTTC. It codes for CASSETSGVSYNEQFF.

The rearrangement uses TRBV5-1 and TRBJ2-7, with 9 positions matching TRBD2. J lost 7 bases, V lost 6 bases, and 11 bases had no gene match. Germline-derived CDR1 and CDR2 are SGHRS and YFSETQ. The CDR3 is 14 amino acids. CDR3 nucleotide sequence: TGCGCCAGCAAACCATTAGCGGGAGCAGGGGAGCAGTACTTC. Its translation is CASKPLAGAGEQYF. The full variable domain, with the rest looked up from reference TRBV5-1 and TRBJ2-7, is KAGVTQTPRYLIKTRGQQVTLSCSPISGHRSVSWYQQTPGQGLQFLFEYFSETQRNKGNFPGRFSGRQFSNSRSEMNVSTLELGDSALYLCASKPLAGAGEQYFGPGTRLTVT.